The 23 T cell receptor beta chains below all came from one sample that was sequenced in a study of T-cell reconstitution after alpha-beta-depleted transplantation in children listed by TCRdb under 2016. According to the study, the label for this sample's treatment or condition signals: allogeneic hematopoietic cell transplantation with graft depleted of TCRalphabeta T cells and CD19 B cells. Library prep was done by PCR. TCRdb records Illumina HiSeq 2500 as the sequencer. TCR library preparation used molecular barcoding, with unique molecular identifiers applied to normalize quantification of the TCRbeta repertoire. The public reads were reprocessed in TCRdb via fastp at Q25 and MiXCR, keeping in-frame beta chains. Rows matching on CDR3 protein sequence are summarized as one entry with the most common DNA and genes. The sample records some 450,000 distinct CDR3 sequences, about 40% of which are singletons. Together, the top ten hold under 30% of the sample.

The specimen was PBMCs, collected before TCRalphabeta/CD19-depleted stem cell transplant. The receptors here all came from a girl aged 2-15 years with aplastic anemia, due to receive a stem cell transplant.

Turning to this clonotype: This may come from a read error, since a much larger clone is one base off. The chain is built from TRBV20-1 and TRBJ2-2; 8 bases are a match to TRBD2. Germline loops: CDR1 DFQATT, CDR2 SNEGSKA (reference sequence). The CDR3 runs to 14 residues. V gave up 6 bases and J gave up 11 bases; unmatched junction bases: 14. The CDR3 loop is CSAQDRGGPCELFF. DNA of the CDR3: TGCAGTGCGCAAGACCGGGGGGGCCCCTGTGAGCTGTTTTTT.

The J gene is TRBJ2-5, the V gene TRBV4-1, with D unresolved. CDR3 length: 17 residues. Looked up from germline, CDR1 is MGHRA and CDR2 is YSYEKL. The V and J ends lost 0 bases and 1 base respectively, with 15 bases between them. CDR3 DNA sequence: TGCGCCAGCAGCCAAGAAAACGAGAGGACCATCCAAGAGACCCAGTACTTC. Residues: CASSQENERTIQETQYF.

The chain recombines TRBV29-1 with TRBJ2-7, with D unclear. The CDR3 loop spans 13 amino acids. CDR1 SQVTM and CDR2 ANQGSEA come from the germline V gene. V dropped 4 bases and J dropped 4 bases, with 14 bases sitting between them. The DNA of the CDR3 is TGCAGCGTTGCGGGTGAATGGGGTTACGAGCAGTACTTC. This codes for CSVAGEWGYEQYF.

V and J are TRBV29-1 and TRBJ2-7, with 8 bases matching TRBD1. Germline assignment: CDR1 SQVTM and CDR2 ANQGSEA. This CDR3 comprises 16 residues. Trimming cost V 1 base and J 3 bases; bases outside gene matches: 11. CDR3 bases: TGCAGCGTTGAAGGAAGCGGACAGGGTGAGGTCTACGAGCAGTACTTC. It is translated as CSVEGSGQGEVYEQYF.

This clonotype was counted a single time. This rearrangement joins TRBV7-9 to TRBJ2-3, with 8 bases fitting TRBD1. The CDR3 runs to 15 residues. V lost 5 bases, J lost 0 bases, and 4 bases stayed unmatched. Germline CDR1 and CDR2: SEHNR and FQNEAQ (reference sequence). The DNA of the CDR3 is TGTGCCAGCAGCATCCAGGGGGCTAGCACAGATACGCAGTATTTT. Protein product: CASSIQGASTDTQYF.

This clonotype was seen repeatedly, ten times or more. The chain has TRBV20-1 and TRBJ2-5; TRBD1 might be the D (6 bases). V gave up 0 bases and J gave up 0 bases, with 20 bases separating them. This CDR3 is built from 18 residues. The germline gives CDR1 DFQATT, CDR2 SNEGSKA (reference sequence). For the CDR3, the DNA is TGCAGTGCTAGAGATACATCTGTAGGGCAGGGGTACCAAGAGACCCAGTACTTC. Its translation is CSARDTSVGQGYQETQYF.

The chain combines TRBV7-3 with TRBJ1-6, with D perhaps matching TRBD1 (5 bases). The length of the CDR3 is 16 residues. V dropped 4 bases and J dropped 7 bases, with 17 bases sitting between them. Germline CDR1 is SGHTA and CDR2 is FQGTGA. The CDR3, as DNA: TGTGCCAGCAGCTATGGGTATCGGGGCGAGAATTCACCCCTCCACTTT. Protein product: CASSYGYRGENSPLHF.

V and J are TRBV7-6 and TRBJ2-7; 7 bases align to TRBD2. The CDR3 runs to 15 residues. V shed 0 bases and J 6 bases; nucleotides not matched to a gene: 8. Germline CDR1 is SGHVS and CDR2 is FNYEAQ. CDR3 residues: CASSLASGTASEQYF. The CDR3 nucleotides read TGTGCCAGCAGCTTAGCCAGCGGGACTGCGTCCGAGCAGTACTTC. The full variable domain, completed using reference TRBV7-6 and TRBJ2-7, is GAGVSQSPRYKVTKRGQDVALRCDPISGHVSLYWYRQALGQGPEFLTYFNYEAQQDKSGLPNDRFSAERPEGSISTLTIQRTEQRDSAMYRCASSLASGTASEQYFGPGTRLTVT.

CDR3 protein: CATSRGLAETYEQYF. CDR3 nucleotides: TGTGCCACCAGCAGAGGGCTAGCCGAAACCTACGAGCAGTACTTC. V usage is TRBV15 and J usage is TRBJ2-7, with a weak D call TRBD2 (5 bases). V was pared by 1 base and J by 2 bases, with 12 bases between. The germline V gene has CDR1 LNHNV and CDR2 YYDKDF (reference sequence). CDR3 size: 15 residues.

In its sample, this clonotype was seen a few times. The chain recombines TRBV7-8 with TRBJ2-1; D uncertain. V was clipped by 5 bases and J by 13 bases, with 15 bases between them. Per the germline V gene, CDR1 is SGHVS and CDR2 is FQNEAQ. CDR3 length equals 12 residues. The CDR3 nucleotides read TGTGCCAGCAGCACAGATAATGGGATTCAGTTCTTC. The encoded protein is CASSTDNGIQFF.

This clonotype was detected many times. At one end the junction does not follow the germline gene, possibly because of a read error. The chain couples TRBV19 to TRBJ2-1; unclear D gene. Germline V CDR1 and CDR2: LNHDA, SQIVND (reference sequence). This CDR3 has 12 residues. The CDR3 sequence is CASSIRYNEQFF. The DNA for the CDR3 is TGTGCCAGCAGTATCCGATACAATGAGCAGTTCTTC.

The table lists this clonotype with many counts. The rearrangement joins TRBV20-1 to TRBJ1-1; D is undetermined. Germline V gives CDR1 DFQATT, CDR2 SNEGSKA (reference sequence). The CDR3 spans 16 residues. V was trimmed by 3 bases and J by 3 bases, leaving 20 bases between them. CDR3: CSARALARAWDTEAFF. CDR3 DNA sequence: TGCAGTGCTAGGGCGCTGGCAAGGGCTTGGGACACTGAAGCTTTCTTT.

The rearrangement joins TRBV20-1 to TRBJ2-1; TRBD2 matches at 15 bases. The length of the CDR3 is 18 residues. CDR1 is DFQATT and CDR2 is SNEGSKA in the germline V gene (reference sequence). V shed 6 bases, J shed 0 bases, and the junction held 9 bases outside the gene matches. The CDR3: CSAPGLAGGLSSYNEQFF. CDR3 coding DNA: TGCAGTGCCCCGGGACTAGCGGGAGGACTTAGCTCCTACAATGAGCAGTTCTTC.

This clonotype has more than one count but fewer than ten. V and J are TRBV15 and TRBJ2-2; D gene uncertain. The V gene lost 0 bases and the J gene lost 1 base, with 12 bases spanning the gap. The CDR3 has 17 residues. Germline V lookup: CDR1 LNHNV, CDR2 YYDKDF (reference sequence). CDR3 nucleotide sequence: TGTGCCACCAGCAGAGATACTGGCGGCGAGAACACCGGGGAGCTGTTTTTT. It yields the protein CATSRDTGGENTGELFF.

This clonotype was observed a few times. The genes are TRBV4-1 and TRBJ2-7; 8 bases are a match to TRBD2. Losses at the gene ends were 1 base for V and 3 bases for J; bases not matched to a gene: 5. This CDR3 has 15 residues. Germline CDR1 and CDR2: MGHRA and YSYEKL. This chain's CDR3 is CASSQGLAGLYEQYF. The CDR3 region has the DNA TGCGCCAGCAGCCAAGGGCTAGCGGGCCTCTACGAGCAGTACTTC.

This clonotype was seen at least ten times. This chain connects TRBV5-1 to TRBJ2-7, with D uncertain. The V and J ends lost 3 bases and 2 bases respectively, with 18 bases between them. There are 16 residues in the CDR3. CDR1 is SGHRS, CDR2 YFSETQ, per germline. CDR3 DNA sequence: TGCGCCAGCAGCTGGGGTCATGGGATCCCTCCCTACGAGCAGTACTTC. Its translation: CASSWGHGIPPYEQYF.

This rearrangement joins TRBV20-1 to TRBJ2-1, with 10 bases lining up with TRBD1. Germline values: CDR1 DFQATT, CDR2 SNEGSKA (reference sequence). After removal of 6 bases from V and 4 bases from J, the junction contained 6 bases not matched to a gene. This CDR3 has 14 residues. The CDR3 DNA reads TGCAGTGCCTCCGGACAGGGGGGTTACAATGAGCAGTTCTTC. It specifies CSASGQGGYNEQFF.

CDR3: CSVEAGWRDSTEAFF. The CDR3 coding sequence is TGCAGCGTTGAAGCGGGGTGGCGGGATTCCACTGAAGCTTTCTTT. This sequence joins TRBV29-1 and TRBJ1-1; D gene unclear. CDR3 size: 15 residues. The germline CDR1 and CDR2 sequences are SQVTM and ANQGSEA. Trimming stripped 1 base from V and 4 bases from J, with 16 bases between.

V and J are TRBV5-4 and TRBJ2-3, with 10 bases fitting TRBD2. Germline lookup yields CDR1 SGHNT and CDR2 YYREEE (reference sequence). The CDR3 sequence is 19 residues long. Losses at the gene ends were 0 bases for V and 5 bases for J; bases not matched to a gene: 15. CDR3 region: CASSLAVAGGLAGGDTQYF. The CDR3 DNA reads TGTGCCAGCAGCTTGGCTGTAGCGGGGGGCCTTGCGGGCGGAGATACGCAGTATTTT.

This clonotype was recorded a few times. Here the CDR3 reads CASSKGIASSSYNEQFF. The CDR3 nucleotides read TGTGCCAGCAGCAAAGGAATAGCTTCGAGCTCCTACAATGAGCAGTTCTTC. The chain recombines TRBV21-1 with TRBJ2-1. TRBV21-1 is classified as a pseudogene. The CDR3 length is 17 residues.

The chain recombines TRBV29-1 with TRBJ2-5; D gene unclear. CDR1 and CDR2 (germline): SQVTM, ANQGSEA. The CDR3 runs 12 residues. Trimming took 3 bases from V and 2 from J, leaving 7 bases between them. CDR3: CSVEADQETQYF. As DNA, the CDR3 is TGCAGCGTTGAGGCGGATCAAGAGACCCAGTACTTC. Based on the CDR3 plus reference TRBV29-1 and TRBJ2-5, the full variable domain is SAVISQKPSRDICQRGTSLTIQCQVDSQVTMMFWYRQQPGQSLTLIATANQGSEATYESGFVIDKFPISRPNLTFSTLTVSNMSPEDSSIYLCSVEADQETQYFGPGTRLLVL.

The sample holds a few counts of this clonotype. One end of the junction is discordant with germline, which a read error may explain. The chain links TRBV5-5 to TRBJ1-1; D might be TRBD1 (5 bases). The CDR3 runs 13 residues. Per germline, CDR1 SGHKS and CDR2 YYEKEE (reference sequence). CDR3 amino acids: CASSWGVNTEAFF. CDR3 bases: TGTGCCAGCAGCTGGGGGGTGAACACTGAAGCTTTTTTT.

The chain carries TRBV5-1 and TRBJ2-1, with unresolved D. Germline lookup yields CDR1 SGHRS and CDR2 YFSETQ. This CDR3 has 14 amino acids. Between the trimmed V and J ends, which lost 0 bases and 7 bases, there was a span of 11 bases. CDR3 loop: CASSLGGPRNEQFF. CDR3 bases: TGCGCCAGCAGCTTGGGTGGGCCGAGGAATGAGCAGTTCTTC.